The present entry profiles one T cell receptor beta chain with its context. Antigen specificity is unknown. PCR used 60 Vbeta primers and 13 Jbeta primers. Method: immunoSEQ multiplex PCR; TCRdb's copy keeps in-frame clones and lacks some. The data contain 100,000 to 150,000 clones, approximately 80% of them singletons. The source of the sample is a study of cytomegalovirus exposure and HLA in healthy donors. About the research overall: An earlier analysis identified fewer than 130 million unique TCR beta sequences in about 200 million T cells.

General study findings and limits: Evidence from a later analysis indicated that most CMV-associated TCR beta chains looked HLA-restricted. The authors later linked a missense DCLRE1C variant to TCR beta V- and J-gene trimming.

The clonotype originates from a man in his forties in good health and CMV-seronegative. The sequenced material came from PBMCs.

The CDR3 nucleotides are TGTGCCAGCAGTTCTCTTAGCGGGGGGGCAGATACGCAGTATTTT. Translating it yields CASSSLSGGADTQYF. This chain links TRBV6-1 with TRBJ2-3, with 11 bases lining up with TRBD2. The CDR3 covers 15 residues. CDR1 is MNHNS and CDR2 is SASEGT in the germline V gene. With V trimmed by 5 bases and J by 4 bases, 5 bases remained unmatched.